The 23 T cell receptor beta chains presented below share a single source sample, sequenced in a study of shared clonotypes between healthy human individuals. This table comes from immunoSEQ multiplex PCR, and its TCRdb copy is limited to in-frame clones, with some not included. Among under 1 million clones listed, around 96% were seen once. Naive CD8 populations comprised CD45RO-negative cells positively selected for CCR7, excluding terminally differentiated effector memory CD45RA+ cells. The sample taken for sequencing was naive CD8+ T cells sorted from blood. The source of these receptors is a man aged 30 to 45 in good health.

This clone was picked up one time. The chain joins TRBV9 to TRBJ2-1, with D perhaps matching TRBD2 (6 bases). V lost 2 bases to trimming and J lost 6 bases, with 15 bases between them. Per germline, CDR1 SGDLS and CDR2 YYNGEE. The CDR3 spans 15 residues. The CDR3 protein is CASSVGGSPANEQFF. In DNA, the CDR3 is TGTGCCAGCAGCGTTGGAGGGAGTCCAGCCAATGAGCAGTTCTTC.

V is TRBV7-8 and J is TRBJ2-7, with TRBD2 matching 9 bases. The CDR3 is 17 residues long. Per germline, CDR1 SGHVS and CDR2 FQNEAQ. Trimming took 1 base from V and 1 from J; bases not matched to a gene: 8. Here the CDR3 reads CASSLGKVLAGSYEQYF. The CDR3 DNA reads as TGTGCCAGCAGCTTAGGCAAGGTACTAGCGGGTTCCTACGAGCAGTACTTC.

This chain uses TRBV28 with TRBJ2-1, with D uncertain. Germline V gene sequence: CDR1 MDHEN, CDR2 SYDVKM. This CDR3 has 14 residues. V was cut by 3 bases and J by 9 bases, with 15 bases left in between. The DNA for the CDR3 is TGTGCCAGCAGTTTTGGGCAACCGAGTGGTGAGCAGTTCTTC. Its protein product is CASSFGQPSGEQFF.

The V gene is TRBV7-6, the J gene TRBJ2-1, with TRBD2 identical over 8 bases. V shed 1 base and J 8 bases; nucleotides not matched to a gene: 13. There are 17 residues in the CDR3. Germline V lookup: CDR1 SGHVS, CDR2 FNYEAQ. This CDR3 is CASSLVAGTNRRDEQFF. For the CDR3, the DNA is TGTGCCAGCAGCTTAGTAGCGGGGACCAACCGGAGGGATGAGCAGTTCTTC.

The chain carries TRBV7-3 and TRBJ2-1; 12 bases line up with TRBD2. This CDR3 comprises 19 residues. Germline trimming cut 5 bases from V and 10 bases from J; bases unmatched to any gene: 21. Looked up from germline, CDR1 is SGHTA and CDR2 is FQGTGA. CDR3 amino acids: CASSPQPWEASGRAREQFF. CDR3 DNA sequence: TGTGCCAGCAGCCCACAGCCTTGGGAGGCTAGCGGGAGGGCCAGGGAGCAGTTCTTC.

The chain has TRBV7-6 and TRBJ1-2; D not certain. Looked up from germline, CDR1 is SGHVS and CDR2 is FNYEAQ. V shed 10 bases and J shed 0 bases, with 12 bases lying between them. The CDR3 is 13 amino acids. CDR3 protein: CATHQGANYGYTF. CDR3 DNA: TGTGCCACCCATCAAGGAGCTAACTATGGCTACACCTTC. The variable domain in full, with the rest retrieved from reference TRBV7-6 and TRBJ1-2, is GAGVSQSPRYKVTKRGQDVALRCDPISGHVSLYWYRQALGQGPEFLTYFNYEAQQDKSGLPNDRFSAERPEGSISTLTIQRTEQRDSAMYRCATHQGANYGYTFGSGTRLTVV.

The V gene is TRBV27, the J gene TRBJ2-7; 8 nucleotides align to TRBD2. V shed 3 bases and J 3 bases; nucleotides not matched to a gene: 7. The germline V gene encodes CDR1 MNHEY and CDR2 SMNVEV (reference sequence). This CDR3 comprises 15 residues. CDR3 DNA sequence: TGTGCCAGCAGTTTCAGCGGGAGCTTCTACTACGAGCAGTACTTC. Amino acid sequence: CASSFSGSFYYEQYF.

The chain links TRBV29-1 to TRBJ2-2, with D uncertain. This CDR3 spans 12 amino acids. Germline V gene data show CDR1 as SQVTM and CDR2 as ANQGSEA. The V and J ends lost 1 base and 1 base respectively, with 1 base between them. The CDR3 DNA reads TGCAGCGTTGAAGGGAACACCGGGGAGCTGTTTTTT. Amino acid sequence: CSVEGNTGELFF.

This chain joins TRBV14 and TRBJ2-7, with TRBD2 matching over 11 bases. The CDR3 totals 16 residues. Germline CDR1 and CDR2: SGHDN and FVKESK. V trimming: 4 bases; J trimming: 6 bases; junction bases outside the gene matches: 11. DNA of the CDR3: TGTGCCAGCAGCCGCGGACTAGCGGGTTCCTGGGGCGAGCAGTACTTC. It codes for CASSRGLAGSWGEQYF.

The chain is built from TRBV9 and TRBJ2-3; 7 bases match TRBD1. V was clipped by 3 bases and J by 6 bases; unmatched bases: 4. The CDR3 extends over 13 amino acids. From germline, CDR1 is SGDLS and CDR2 YYNGEE. This chain's CDR3 is CASSEGAGDTQYF. In DNA, the CDR3 is TGTGCCAGCAGCGAGGGGGCAGGGGATACGCAGTATTTT.

The CDR3 spells CAWGLAGGPDTQYF. CDR3 DNA sequence: TGTGCCTGGGGACTAGCGGGAGGTCCGGATACGCAGTATTTT. The chain links TRBV30 to TRBJ2-3; 14 bases align to TRBD2. This CDR3 is built from 14 residues. V shed 5 bases and J 6 bases; nucleotides not matched to a gene: 4. Germline loops: CDR1 GTSNPN, CDR2 SVGIG (reference sequence).

This sequence joins TRBV19 and TRBJ1-5; 7 bases fit TRBD1. Germline-derived CDR1 and CDR2 are LNHDA and SQIVND (reference sequence). The CDR3 sequence is 15 residues long. The trim removed 0 bases at V and 4 bases at J, leaving 3 bases unmatched. The CDR3 sequence is CASSIDRQGNQPQHF. CDR3 coding DNA: TGTGCCAGTAGTATAGACCGACAGGGTAATCAGCCCCAGCATTTT.

Concerning this clone itself: This sample includes further DNA sequences coding for the same CDR3. The chain couples TRBV4-1 to TRBJ2-1; D not certain. CDR1 is MGHRA and CDR2 is YSYEKL in the germline V gene. There are 14 residues in the CDR3. Trimming took off 3 bases at V and 3 bases at J, with 9 bases between the two ends. Written as DNA, the CDR3 is TGCGCCAGCAGCCAGGGTTCGGACTACAATGAGCAGTTCTTC. The encoded protein is CASSQGSDYNEQFF.

Only one count was recorded for this clone. The chain links TRBV30 to TRBJ2-7; tentatively, D is TRBD1 or TRBD2 (5 bases each). CDR3 length: 16 residues. Germline CDR1 and CDR2: GTSNPN and SVGIG (reference sequence). V was trimmed by 2 bases and J by 6 bases, leaving 23 bases between them. The CDR3: CAWSMDRRGLGVEQYF. Written as DNA, the CDR3 is TGTGCCTGGAGTATGGACCGACGGGGCCTGGGGGTCGAGCAGTACTTC.

V and J are TRBV27 and TRBJ2-7; TRBD1 agrees at 7 bases. Germline values: CDR1 MNHEY, CDR2 SMNVEV (reference sequence). The CDR3 contains 16 residues. V lost 4 bases to trimming and J lost 1 base; unmatched junction nucleotides: 10. CDR3 residues: CASSYNTGAASYEQYF. CDR3 nucleotides: TGTGCCAGCAGTTACAACACAGGGGCGGCGTCCTACGAGCAGTACTTC.

This clone was observed once. J is TRBJ2-5 and V is TRBV5-1, with TRBD2 matching 13 bases. There are 15 residues in the CDR3. V was clipped by 4 bases and J by 3 bases; unmatched bases: 3. Germline V gene sequence: CDR1 SGHRS, CDR2 YFSETQ. The CDR3 reads CASSVGLAGEETQYF. The CDR3 DNA reads TGCGCCAGCAGCGTCGGACTAGCGGGAGAAGAGACCCAGTACTTC.

The chain links TRBV7-6 to TRBJ1-1; D is perhaps TRBD1 (5 bases). Germline V gene lookup returns CDR1 SGHVS and CDR2 FNYEAQ. The CDR3 has 14 residues. Trimming removed 1 base at V and 2 bases at J, with 8 bases between. CDR3 loop: CASSLGTRNTEAFF. Here the CDR3 DNA reads TGTGCCAGCAGCTTAGGGACAAGAAACACTGAAGCTTTCTTT.

This sequence joins TRBV4-1 and TRBJ2-3, with a weak D call TRBD2 (6 bases). The CDR3 length is 18 residues. Germline CDR1 and CDR2: MGHRA and YSYEKL. V was clipped by 8 bases and J by 3 bases, with 27 bases between them. The CDR3 region is CASSSDSGGGRETDTQYF. CDR3 DNA sequence: TGCGCCAGCTCATCCGATAGCGGAGGAGGCCGTGAAACAGATACGCAGTATTTT.

The chain carries TRBV19 and TRBJ1-2; 8 bases agree with TRBD1. V lost 3 bases, J lost 4 bases, and 10 bases stayed unmatched. Germline CDR1 LNHDA, CDR2 SQIVND (reference sequence). The CDR3 length is 16 residues. CDR3 loop: CASSILFQGAGYGYTF. The CDR3 DNA reads as TGTGCCAGTAGTATTCTGTTTCAGGGGGCCGGCTATGGCTACACCTTC.

The chain recombines TRBV7-2 with TRBJ1-2, with TRBD1 matching 7 bases. Germline CDR1 reads SGHTA; CDR2 reads FQGNSA. The V gene end was trimmed by 1 base and the J gene end by 4 bases; junction bases not matched to a gene: 3. The CDR3 spans 14 residues. The CDR3: CASSLEGQSYGYTF. The CDR3 DNA is TGTGCCAGCAGCTTAGAGGGACAGTCCTATGGCTACACCTTC.

CDR3: CASSLEAGGNYEQYF. The DNA of the CDR3 is TGTGCCAGCAGCTTAGAAGCAGGGGGGAACTACGAGCAGTACTTC. The rearrangement links TRBV7-8 to TRBJ2-7; tentatively, D is TRBD1 (7 bases). The V gene lost 1 base and the J gene lost 3 bases, with 13 bases spanning the gap. This CDR3 contains 15 residues. The germline V gene has CDR1 SGHVS and CDR2 FQNEAQ.

CDR3 residues: CASSGDYEQYF. CDR3 bases: TGTGCCAGCAGCGGAGACTACGAGCAGTACTTC. J is TRBJ2-7 and V is TRBV11-2, with D unclear. With 5 bases removed from V and 3 bases from J, the gap between germline ends came to 5 bases. CDR1 SGHAT and CDR2 FQNNGV come from the germline V gene. This CDR3 spans 11 amino acids.

V gene TRBV4-2 combines with J gene TRBJ2-7; D not resolved. Per the germline V gene, CDR1 is LGHNA and CDR2 is YNFKEQ. The CDR3 has 16 amino acids. The germline V and J ends were trimmed by 1 base and 7 bases, with 20 bases remaining between them. CDR3 nucleotide sequence: TGTGCCAGCAGCCAAGGAATAGGGTTCCCCTCTGAAGAGCAGTACTTC. It specifies CASSQGIGFPSEEQYF.